This TCR beta chain was found in a study of blood T cells in healthy people across ages. The authors ran a second PCR of roughly 7 to 11 cycles using a sample-barcoded 5' primer and a J-beta primer mix. TCRdb itself ran the 5' RACE reads through MiXCR, one entry per CDR3 protein. Seen here are roughly 800,000 distinct CDR3 sequences, about 55% observed once, and the top ten hold around 41%. Trimming at V came to 5 bases and at J to 10 bases, leaving 15 bases not matched to a gene. Germline V gene sequence: CDR1 SSHAT, CDR2 FNYEAQ (reference sequence). The CDR3 is 16 amino acids. This sequence joins TRBV7-7 and TRBJ2-1; TRBD2 aligns across 9 bases. This sequence originates from an older man in good health. The specimen sequenced was blood. CDR3 region: CASSAADGGRATEQFF. DNA for the CDR3: TGTGCCAGCAGCGCCGCAGATGGCGGGAGGGCCACCGAGCAGTTCTTC.